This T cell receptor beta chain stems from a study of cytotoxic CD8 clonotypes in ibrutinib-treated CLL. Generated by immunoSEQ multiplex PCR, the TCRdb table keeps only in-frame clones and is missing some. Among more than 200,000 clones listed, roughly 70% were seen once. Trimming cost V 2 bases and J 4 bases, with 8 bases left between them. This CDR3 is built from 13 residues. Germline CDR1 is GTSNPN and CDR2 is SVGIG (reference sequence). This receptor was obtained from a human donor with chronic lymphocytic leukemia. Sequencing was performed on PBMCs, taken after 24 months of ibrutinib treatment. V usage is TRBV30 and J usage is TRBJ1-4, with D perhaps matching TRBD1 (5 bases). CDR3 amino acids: CAWSRGLNEKLFF. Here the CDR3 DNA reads TGTGCCTGGAGTCGGGGCCTTAATGAAAAACTGTTTTTT.